This T cell receptor (beta chain) was captured in a study of blood T cell repertoires in COVID-19. The overall study: The analysed material was cDNA or gDNA that came from T cells, B-cell-depleted T cells, or PBMCs.

CDR1 SNHLY and CDR2 FYNNEI come from the germline V gene. The CDR3 loop spans 15 amino acids. V lost 3 bases and J 3 bases, leaving 15 bases between the germline ends. Ages ranged from about 18 to 89 years, with residence in about two dozen US areas. Clones were sequenced by immunoSEQ multiplex PCR, and TCRdb holds only the in-frame ones, with some missing. The profile shows about 370,000 clones, more than 80% of them singletons. This TCR was sampled from a man between 18 and 35 years old who had recovered from COVID-19. The chain couples TRBV2 to TRBJ2-7; D call uncertain. Source material: PBMCs or T cells enriched from blood (not recorded which). CDR3 coding DNA: TGTGCCAGCAGTGACAGATCCTTGCCTCACTACGAGCAGTACTTC. Its translation: CASSDRSLPHYEQYF.